What follows are 5 T cell receptor beta chains derived from one specimen sequenced in a study of blood T cell repertoires in COVID-19. The table came from immunoSEQ multiplex PCR; TCRdb's copy has only in-frame clones and leaves some out. Of about 100,000 clones in the sample, around 85% were seen once. The specimen was PBMCs or T cells enriched from blood (not recorded which). The receptors originated from a woman aged 45-60 years who had recovered from COVID-19.

This sequence joins TRBV7-2 and TRBJ1-6; 8 positions match TRBD1. The CDR3 loop spans 15 amino acids. The J segment lost 10 bases and the V segment lost 5 bases, leaving 10 bases of the junction unmatched. From germline, CDR1 is SGHTA and CDR2 FQGNSA. The CDR3 is CASSRNPGGSSPLHF. CDR3 bases: TGTGCCAGCAGCCGGAATCCAGGGGGCAGCTCACCCCTCCACTTT.

The rearrangement links TRBV5-1 to TRBJ2-1, with a tentative D call TRBD2 (6 bases). Looked up from germline, CDR1 is SGHRS and CDR2 is YFSETQ. The CDR3 sequence is 12 residues long. Trimming stripped 0 bases from V and 12 bases from J, with 10 bases between. As DNA, the CDR3 is TGCGCCAGCAGCTTGGGGCGGGACTCGCAGTTCTTC. Translating gives CASSLGRDSQFF.

The chain recombines TRBV9 with TRBJ1-2; 10 nucleotides agree with TRBD1. CDR1 is SGDLS, CDR2 YYNGEE, per germline. This CDR3 comprises 15 residues. V dropped 0 bases and J dropped 4; count of bases not matched to a gene: 3. CDR3 protein: CASSVGQGALYGYTF. In DNA, the CDR3 is TGTGCCAGCAGCGTAGGACAGGGGGCCCTCTATGGCTACACCTTC.

The chain links TRBV20-1 to TRBJ2-1; D remains unclear. The CDR3 sequence is 15 residues long. CDR1 DFQATT and CDR2 SNEGSKA come from the germline V gene (reference sequence). Deletions cut 3 bases from V and 0 bases from J, with 12 bases between. The CDR3 bases are TGCAGTGCTAGTGATGGCCACTACTCCTACAATGAGCAGTTCTTC. It encodes CSASDGHYSYNEQFF.

This clone was detected only once. This sequence joins TRBV3-1 (or the pseudogene TRBV3-2) and TRBJ1-4; no definite D call. Germline assignment: CDR1 LGHDT and CDR2 YNNKEL (reference sequence). Deletions cut 4 bases from V and 1 base from J, with 16 bases between. The CDR3 has 17 residues. The DNA of the CDR3 is TGTGCCAGCAGCCTTCGGACCGGCGGGCGAACTAATGAAAAACTGTTTTTT. Translated, it gives CASSLRTGGRTNEKLFF.